One T cell receptor beta chain is described in this entry. Its recognized antigen is unknown. Nothing much larger sits one base from this clone, and base qualities are not available. V trim: 6 bases; J trim: 12 bases; unmatched bases: 14. The CDR3, cysteine through phenylalanine, is 15 amino acids long. The DNA shown is the 45-base CDR3, in frame from base 1. The germline V gene provides CDR1 SGHRS and CDR2 YFSETQ. The data are from a study of T cell responses to AZD1222 COVID-19 vaccine (dated by TCRdb to the early 2020s). General notes on the study: A total of around 240 trial participants underwent TCR sequencing, of whom roughly 210 had received two doses of AZD1222 and approximately 25 had received two doses of the MenACWY control vaccine. Enrollment into the trials was organized by age into subgroups of 18-55, 56-69 and 70-plus years, and those subgroups contained about 160, 30 and 59 TCR-sequenced participants, respectively.

Summary of the overall study and its limitations: Because no day 14 peak-response samples were available, the repertoires could be characterized only after the peak T cell response. Spike-specific TCR breadth and depth rose significantly after two AZD1222 doses compared with day 0 and with MenACWY recipients. Reportedly, close to half of the unique spike-specific TCRs recognized epitopes lying outside the regions that are mutated in the B.1.351 and B.1.1.7 variants. The 56-69-year group was small, and its depth increase did not reach significance, likely because of low power. CD4 TCRs associated with the vaccine covered the entire spike protein, and the dominant responses were in regions 160-218 and 743-854. Participants were mostly white British, with more females than males. The authors suggested clonal diversity may have been underestimated. Conclusions about previously exposed vaccinees are limited because only six or seven AZD1222 recipients were SARS-CoV-2 seropositive at baseline.

The CDR3 regions of human TCRbeta chains were subjected to immunosequencing. The authors' analysis ran thus. Repertoire TCRs were matched against a reference library of SARS-CoV-2-specific TCRs generated with the MIRA antigen-specificity platform. Breadth was defined as the fraction of unique TCRs that were SARS-CoV-2-associated, and depth was defined as the fraction of total T cells that were SARS-CoV-2-associated. Using the MIRA data, each spike-specific TCR was assigned both to the spike region to which the TCR was reactive and to a CD4 or CD8 class. Log10-transformed breadth and depth values were compared by one-way ANOVA with Sidak's multiple comparisons tests. Sourced from immuneACCESS, this table was stored by TCRdb with only in-frame sequences that have V and J called. A share of the clones is absent; for the studies checked, an unresolved V gene accounts for under half, and the remainder has no known explanation. V and J calls and clone size follow that table, whereas D and trimming were derived from the DNA. The sample table records more than 100,000 clones; 85% of these occur just once. Around 8.3% of the sample is taken by the ten largest.

Interpreted using the paper, the time point label stands for: about 28 days (+/-7) after the second vaccine dose. The treatment or condition tag for this specimen amounts to: meningococcal conjugate vaccine given as trial control. Vaccinee samples were obtained from the UK trials COV001 and COV002, which included a single-blind randomized controlled phase 2/3 trial of AZD1222 (ChAdOx1 nCoV-19) in healthy adults. Trial participant PBMC samples were collected at day 0 and day 28 after the second dose for TCRbeta chain sequencing. Specimen: peripheral blood, collected 28 days after the second dose of the MenACWY control vaccine. The chain was built from TRBV5-1 and TRBJ1-4, with TRBD1 identical over 10 junction bases. This receptor was identified in an adult who received the MenACWY meningococcal vaccine as a control. The DNA reads TGCGCCAGCACCCGCCTGGGACAGGGGCCCATAGAACTGTTTTTT. This gives the protein CASTRLGQGPIELFF. Reference TRBV5-1 and TRBJ1-4 genes cover what lies past the CDR3, so the full variable domain is KAGVTQTPRYLIKTRGQQVTLSCSPISGHRSVSWYQQTPGQGLQFLFEYFSETQRNKGNFPGRFSGRQFSNSRSEMNVSTLELGDSALYLCASTRLGQGPIELFFGSGTQLSVL.